This record covers a single T cell receptor beta chain. Its cognate antigen is unknown. This sample is part of a study of blood T cells in healthy people across ages. Germline lookup yields CDR1 SGHKS and CDR2 YYEKEE (reference sequence). The V and J ends lost 4 bases and 7 bases, in that order; junction bases with no gene match: 6. The CDR3 loop spans 15 amino acids. With a J-beta primer mix and a sample-barcoded 5' primer, a second PCR ran roughly 7 to 11 cycles. In TCRdb, the 5' RACE reads were re-called with MiXCR into one record per CDR3 protein. This sample carries around 700,000 distinct CDR3 sequences, 20% to 30% of them seen once, and the ten largest clones take 9% to 9.5%. Overall study results and limits: Considered underestimates were the diversity estimates obtained from one million T cells.

The sample also formed part of further work on T cells of mothers and their children. That study reports: RNA extracted was entirely used for cDNA synthesis, roughly 1.4 ug per 15 ul.

The material sequenced was blood. The chain employs TRBV5-5 and TRBJ2-4, with 12 bases aligning to TRBD1. This receptor was taken from a boy younger than 18 in good health. The CDR3 reads CASSSGTGGPNIQYF. The CDR3 bases are TGTGCCAGCAGCAGTGGGACAGGGGGCCCGAACATTCAGTACTTC.